This T cell receptor (beta chain) was captured by sequencing in a study of Graves' ophthalmopathy and Graves' hyperthyroidism (dated by TCRdb to the late 2010s). Regarding the complete study: Peripheral blood samples were taken at the time of initial diagnosis, before any treatment was given. For independent validation, a separate cohort was made up of roughly 19 hyperthyroidism patients plus 17 patients who later progressed from hyperthyroidism to ophthalmopathy. For training and testing, the roughly 97 patients in the discovery cohort were randomly divided in a 7:3 ratio. To tell Graves' ophthalmopathy apart from Graves' hyperthyroidism, and to predict which patients would progress to ophthalmopathy, the study relied on TCR beta repertoire signatures. After sampling, hyperthyroidism patients received methimazole starting at 30 mg daily, and ophthalmopathy patients received high-dose intravenous methylprednisolone. In total, 135 blood samples were TCR-sequenced: fewer than 50 ophthalmopathy, some 75 hyperthyroidism and about 17 hyperthyroidism-to-ophthalmopathy patients. To explore V-J signatures that distinguish ophthalmopathy from hyperthyroidism, a discovery set of 90 to 100 patients was enrolled, made up of 40 to 45 with ophthalmopathy and 57 with stable hyperthyroidism. In more than five hyperthyroidism patients, T-cell repertoires of thyroid tissue and blood were compared.

Ophthalmopathy patients had moderately to severely active disease, Clinical Activity Score of at least 3, NOSPECS grade of at least 4, and disease duration under 3 months. Patients with other autoimmune diseases, uncontrolled infections, pregnancy or lactation were excluded. Diagnosis relied on clinical symptoms, serum thyroxine, TRAb, thyroid ultrasound and orbital computed tomography. Ficoll-Paque density gradient centrifugation was used to isolate PBMCs from about 9 ml of fresh peripheral blood. Total RNA was extracted using Trizol reagent, and RNA quality was checked on an Agilent 2100 Bioanalyzer. For repertoire sequencing, TCR beta CDR3 regions were amplified from RNA transcripts. The first round was an RT-PCR using HTBI primers with the Qiagen OneStep RT-PCR kit, and this first round was followed by a second-round multiplex PCR, then size selection and purification. The libraries underwent paired-end sequencing with 100 bp reads on an Illumina HiSeq2000. As for how the authors treated the data: SOAPnuke was used to process the reads, throwing out any read that had adapters, had uncalled bases, had a mean Phred below 15, or lacked an exact constant-primer or identifier match. High-quality paired reads were merged with COPE v1.2.5. Clonotypes were defined as unique nucleotide sequences and were aligned to IMGT TRB V, D and J references using MiTCR v1.1. Analysis was restricted to V-J combinations with a frequency above 0.0001, which covered 98% to 99.2% of repertoires. A TCR clonal expansion and chaos score per V-J combination was defined as the ratio of F50 clonal expansion to chaos observed in the TCRdist matrix. Welch's t-statistics and random forest were used to reduce features to some 13 V-J combinations, which were fed into a naive Bayes classifier. The Morisita-Horn index was used to measure how similar the thyroid and blood repertoires were. The raw public reads went through TCRdb reprocessing: fastp at Q25, MiXCR clone calling, in-frame beta chains kept. Identical CDR3 protein sequences are pooled into one entry, listed with their most common genes and DNA. TCRdb's processing, not the authors' own work, is the source of the V and J calls. Present in this sample are fewer than 250,000 distinct CDR3 sequences, roughly 29% of which were seen just once. The ten largest clones take up over 7.5% of the sample.

A note on this clonotype: What this receptor recognizes is not known. No base quality values were provided; no much bigger clone lies one nucleotide off.

General findings and caveats noted by the study authors: Sample size was not statistically predetermined, and group allocation was not concealed from the investigators. In validation, the model predicted ophthalmopathy progression with about 71% sensitivity and about 77% specificity; approximately 12 predicted patients were CT-confirmed with GO in a median of approximately 6.5 months. In cross-validation, the 13-signature model distinguished ophthalmopathy from stable hyperthyroidism with approximately 90% sensitivity and 81.08% specificity, and in the test set the corresponding values were roughly 78% and 74%. Most expanded thyroid clonotypes with frequency above 0.001 were also detected in blood, suggesting blood repertoires may reflect the thyroid immune response.

V ends up 5 bases short and J 3 bases short, with an unmatched junction base count of 7. From the cysteine up to the phenylalanine, the CDR3 has a length of 16 residues. The only DNA kept is the CDR3, 48 bases in frame from the first base. The clonotype originates from a man aged 50 or older with Graves' ophthalmopathy. Donor details come from another sample of the same person, matched by shared clones. The chain is assembled from TRBV12-3 or TRBV12-4 and TRBJ2-2; 9 nucleotides in the junction match TRBD1. The sample consisted of peripheral blood. The DNA reads TGTGCCAGCAGTAATACAGGGGGCTGGGACACCGGGGAGCTGTTTTTT. This codes for CASSNTGGWDTGELFF.